This is a list of T cell receptor beta chains from one sample in a study of T cells in Graves' hyperthyroidism and ophthalmopathy. TCRdb fed the multiplex PCR reads into MiXCR, producing one record per CDR3 protein. The data contain 450,000 to 500,000 distinct CDR3 sequences, about 22% of them seen just once; the ten biggest clones take up roughly 49%. Sequencing used blood. All receptors derive from a woman in her seventies with Graves' ophthalmopathy. Both conserved end residues are part of each CDR3. D genes are given only for firm matches. Not every row has a clone size; where given, it reads once, few, many or a size class.

CDR3 DNA: TGTGCCAGCAGCCTGGGAGAGTTGGCGGAGACCGGGGAGCTGTTTTTT
CDR3 protein: CASSLGELAETGELFF
D gene: NA
clone size: NA
V gene: TRBV3-1
J gene: TRBJ2-2

CDR3 DNA: TGCAGCGTTGCGTTAAACACCGGGGAGCTGTTTTTT
CDR3 protein: CSVALNTGELFF
D gene: NA
clone size: once
V gene: TRBV29-1
J gene: TRBJ2-2

CDR3 DNA: TGTGCCAGCAGTGAAGAAAACTTTAACGAGCAGTACTTC
CDR3 protein: CASSEENFNEQYF
D gene: NA
clone size: few
V gene: TRBV2
J gene: TRBJ2-7

CDR3 DNA: TGCAGTGCGGACGGAGCAAAAGAGACCCAGTACTTC
CDR3 protein: CSADGAKETQYF
D gene: NA
clone size: few
V gene: TRBV20-1
J gene: TRBJ2-5

CDR3 DNA: TGTGCCAGCAGTTTACACAATCTCCTCTCCTACGAGCAGTACTTC
CDR3 protein: CASSLHNLLSYEQYF
D gene: NA
clone size: many
V gene: TRBV6-1
J gene: TRBJ2-7

CDR3 DNA: TGTGCCAGCAGCGTAGCGGCAGGGTTCACTGAAGCTTTCTTT
CDR3 protein: CASSVAAGFTEAFF
D gene: NA
clone size: NA
V gene: TRBV9
J gene: TRBJ1-1

CDR3 DNA: TGTGCCAGCAGCCTCCAGACATACCGCGCTGAAGCTTTCTTT
CDR3 protein: CASSLQTYRAEAFF
D gene: NA
clone size: many
V gene: TRBV11-2
J gene: TRBJ1-1

CDR3 DNA: TGTGCCAGCAGTTTATTGGGGATTCGGGGTGAAAAACTGTTTTTT
CDR3 protein: CASSLLGIRGEKLFF
D gene: NA
clone size: many
V gene: TRBV27
J gene: TRBJ1-4

CDR3 DNA: TGTGCCAGTAGTCCGACTCTTAACTATGGCTACACCTTC
CDR3 protein: CASSPTLNYGYTF
D gene: NA
clone size: many
V gene: TRBV19
J gene: TRBJ1-2

CDR3 DNA: TGTGCCTGGAGTGGCGGTGGAGATCAGCCCCAGCATTTT
CDR3 protein: CAWSGGGDQPQHF
D gene: NA
clone size: many
V gene: TRBV30
J gene: TRBJ1-5

CDR3 DNA: TGTGCCAGCAGGCCTTACGGGGGGTTGAACACTGAAGCTTTCTTT
CDR3 protein: CASRPYGGLNTEAFF
D gene: NA
clone size: NA
V gene: TRBV11-2
J gene: TRBJ1-1

CDR3 DNA: TGTGCCAGCAGCACCCTGGGAGGTGAGCAGTTCTTC
CDR3 protein: CASSTLGGEQFF
D gene: NA
clone size: few
V gene: TRBV12-3/TRBV12-4
J gene: TRBJ2-1

CDR3 DNA: TGCGCCAGCAGCTTGGTGACCTCGGCGAACACTGAAGCTTTCTTT
CDR3 protein: CASSLVTSANTEAFF
D gene: NA
clone size: few
V gene: TRBV5-1
J gene: TRBJ1-1

CDR3 DNA: TGTGCCAGCAGTGAATATATGAAGGGACCAGTAGCCAAAAACATTCAGTACTTC
CDR3 protein: CASSEYMKGPVAKNIQYF
D gene: NA
clone size: few
V gene: TRBV25-1
J gene: TRBJ2-4

CDR3 DNA: TGTGCCACCAGTGACCCTAGCGGGAACATCAATGAGCAGTTCTTC
CDR3 protein: CATSDPSGNINEQFF
D gene: TRBD2
clone size: NA
V gene: TRBV24-1
J gene: TRBJ2-1

CDR3 DNA: TGTGCCAGCAGTGACCCCGCGGGAGGCCTAATATCCTACGAGCAGTACTTC
CDR3 protein: CASSDPAGGLISYEQYF
D gene: TRBD2
clone size: NA
V gene: TRBV6-4
J gene: TRBJ2-7

CDR3 DNA: TGTGCCACCAGTGACTCGTCAGATACGCAGTATTTT
CDR3 protein: CATSDSSDTQYF
D gene: NA
clone size: NA
V gene: TRBV24-1
J gene: TRBJ2-3